One and the same sample provided the 4 T cell receptor beta chains below, sequenced in a study of T cell changes during pregnancy in multiple sclerosis. Sequencing was performed with immunoSEQ multiplex PCR; in TCRdb, only in-frame clones are kept and a portion is missing. The sample records 95,000 to 150,000 clones, approximately 93% being singletons. This material consisted of peripheral blood, taken before pregnancy. Receptor source: a female donor with multiple sclerosis, enrolled in a pregnancy study.

The chain recombines TRBV25-1 with TRBJ2-1; D may be TRBD2 (6 bases). The germline gives CDR1 MGHDK, CDR2 SYGVNS. The CDR3 is made up of 16 amino acids. Trimming shortened V by 3 bases and J by 1 base, and 13 bases separated the two germline ends. The CDR3 loop reads CASSERRAYSYNEQFF. The CDR3 DNA sequence: TGTGCCAGCAGTGAGAGGAGGGCCTATTCCTACAATGAGCAGTTCTTC. Based on the CDR3 plus reference TRBV25-1 and TRBJ2-1, the full variable domain is EADIYQTPRYLVIGTGKKITLECSQTMGHDKMYWYQQDPGMELHLIHYSYGVNSTEKGDLSSESTVSRIRTEHFPLTLESARPSHTSQYLCASSERRAYSYNEQFFGPGTRLTVL.

The rearrangement uses TRBV28 and TRBJ1-2; TRBD1 agrees at 8 bases. This CDR3 is built from 16 residues. Germline CDR1 and CDR2: MDHEN and SYDVKM. J was trimmed by 3 bases and V by 5 bases; bases with no gene match: 11. CDR3 coding DNA: TGTGCCAGCAGTGAACAGGGGGTTCGATTCGACTATGGCTACACCTTC. This gives the protein CASSEQGVRFDYGYTF.

This clone was observed once. The CDR3 loop reads CASSRDRAAGNTIYF. The DNA for the CDR3 is TGTGCCAGCAGTAGGGACAGGGCGGCTGGAAACACCATATATTTT. The chain links TRBV6-1 to TRBJ1-3; 9 bases agree with TRBD1. Germline CDR1 is MNHNS and CDR2 is SASEGT. The CDR3 contains 15 residues. J was trimmed by 2 bases and V by 5 bases; bases with no gene match: 4.

J is TRBJ2-1 and V is TRBV21-1; the table's D call of TRBD2 was not tested on the DNA. TRBV21-1 is marked as a pseudogene. CDR3 size: 14 residues. DNA for the CDR3: TGTGCCAGCAGCAGGTTTGTCCCTCGGGATGAGCAGTTCTTC. It yields the protein CASSRFVPRDEQFF.